The 21 T cell receptor beta chains given below trace back to one sample, sequenced in a study of a mutant IDH1 vaccine in newly diagnosed glioma. These TCRs' antigens remain unknown. Profiling relied on immunoSEQ multiplex PCR, and the TCRdb table lists in-frame clones only, not all of them. Of tens of thousands of clones in the sample, around 76% are singletons; the top ten hold around 6.9%. The time point was: week 23, last vaccination. Each dose of the vaccine consisted of 300 ug of mutant IDH1 20-mer peptide, with topical imiquimod. The specimen comprised PBMCs, sampled from a glioma patient whose treatment included an IDH1 peptide vaccine. Receptor source: a woman between 40 and 50 years old with glioma. Some clones in this sample may be carry-over from other donors' samples.

This chain joins TRBV28 and TRBJ1-6, with D unresolved. Germline V CDR1 and CDR2: MDHEN, SYDVKM. This CDR3 contains 16 residues. Trimming pared 7 bases from V and 10 bases from J, leaving 23 bases between. The CDR3 loop reads CASTPPGLSGGSPLHF. The CDR3 DNA follows: TGTGCCAGCACCCCCCCCGGCCTGTCAGGAGGGTCACCCCTCCACTTT.

This clone was recorded a few times. Within the sample, other DNA sequences also encode this same CDR3. This chain links TRBV7-2 with TRBJ1-1; D call uncertain. The CDR3 runs to 13 residues. V lost 5 bases and J lost 1, with 8 bases in between. The germline V gene encodes CDR1 SGHTA and CDR2 FQGNSA. CDR3 DNA sequence: TGTGCCAGCAGCCTTGGGAGGAACACTGAAGCTTTCTTT. Translating it yields CASSLGRNTEAFF.

The sample holds one count of this clone. The chain links TRBV2 to TRBJ1-5, with D hard to call. Trimming removed 8 bases at V and 3 bases at J, with 14 bases between. The CDR3 runs 14 residues. Germline V gene data show CDR1 as SNHLY and CDR2 as FYNNEI. The CDR3 is CASRTNRINQPQHF. The CDR3 region has the DNA TGTGCCAGCCGTACGAACAGAATCAATCAGCCCCAGCATTTT.

The chain combines TRBV27 with TRBJ2-3; weak D call: TRBD2 (5 bases). This CDR3 contains 15 residues. Germline CDR1 and CDR2: MNHEY and SMNVEV (reference sequence). Trimming took off 1 base at V and 2 bases at J, with 10 bases between the two ends. CDR3 region: CASSLLGLLTDTQYF. CDR3 sequence (DNA): TGTGCCAGCAGTTTATTAGGACTCCTCACAGATACGCAGTATTTT.

This clone was recorded once. The chain is built from TRBV6-1 and TRBJ2-5, with 11 bases that match TRBD2. The CDR3 runs to 16 residues. Germline loops: CDR1 MNHNS, CDR2 SASEGT. With V trimmed by 4 bases and J by 9 bases, 13 bases remained unmatched. The CDR3 protein is CASSGRLAGITEAQYF. CDR3 DNA sequence: TGTGCCAGCAGTGGCAGACTAGCGGGGATCACCGAGGCCCAGTACTTC.

The J gene is TRBJ2-2, the V gene TRBV19, with 7 bases lining up with TRBD2. The CDR3 is 14 residues long. Germline assignment: CDR1 LNHDA and CDR2 SQIVND (reference sequence). V lost 5 bases, J lost 3 bases, and 3 bases stayed unmatched. The CDR3 protein is CASSPRGYTGELFF. For the CDR3, the DNA is TGTGCCAGTAGTCCGCGGGGGTACACCGGGGAGCTGTTTTTT.

A few counts support this clone. The chain is built from TRBV4-2 and TRBJ1-3; TRBD1 agrees at 7 bases. The V gene end was trimmed by 3 bases and the J gene end by 4 bases; junction bases not matched to a gene: 9. The CDR3 consists of 16 residues. Germline V gives CDR1 LGHNA, CDR2 YNFKEQ. CDR3 region: CASSHGTGESGNTIYF. CDR3 DNA sequence: TGTGCCAGCAGCCATGGAACAGGGGAATCCGGAAACACCATATATTTT.

The V call is TRBV29-1, the J call TRBJ2-7, with 10 nucleotides matching TRBD1. The ends lost 8 bases at V and 4 bases at J; junction bases unmatched: 14. The length of the CDR3 is 15 residues. Germline CDR1 SQVTM, CDR2 ANQGSEA. In DNA form, the CDR3 reads TGCAGCACTGGACAGGGGGGCGCAGGGGGGTACGAGCAGTACTTC. Translating it yields CSTGQGGAGGYEQYF.

The rearrangement links TRBV7-3 to TRBJ1-1; possibly TRBD1 for D (6 bases). The CDR3 has 15 amino acids. Germline V gene sequence: CDR1 SGHTA, CDR2 FQGTGA. V lost 1 base and J 5 bases, leaving 14 bases between the germline ends. CDR3 amino acids: CASSLIRGRGTEAFF. As DNA, the CDR3 is TGTGCCAGCAGCTTAATTCGGGGCAGGGGAACTGAAGCTTTCTTT.

This chain links TRBV6-4 with TRBJ2-7, with 12 bases that match TRBD1. Germline CDR1 MRHNA, CDR2 SNTAGT. J was trimmed by 5 bases and V by 4 bases; bases with no gene match: 6. CDR3 length: 15 amino acids. The chain's CDR3 is CASSADGTGGDEQYF. The CDR3 nucleotides read TGTGCCAGCAGTGCCGACGGGACAGGGGGCGACGAGCAGTACTTC.

This chain uses TRBV7-8 with TRBJ1-2; 11 positions agree with TRBD1. The ends lost 5 bases at V and 7 bases at J; junction bases unmatched: 9. Looked up from germline, CDR1 is SGHVS and CDR2 is FQNEAQ. The CDR3 has 15 amino acids. The chain's CDR3 is CASSPRDRGFGGYTF. For the CDR3, the DNA is TGTGCCAGCAGCCCCCGGGACAGGGGGTTTGGTGGCTACACCTTC.

J is TRBJ2-3 and V is TRBV9; D ambiguous. Trimming stripped 4 bases from V and 3 bases from J, with 6 bases between. This CDR3 has 12 residues. CDR1 SGDLS and CDR2 YYNGEE come from the germline V gene. DNA of the CDR3: TGTGCCAGCAGCCTAAATACAGATACGCAGTATTTT. Translating gives CASSLNTDTQYF.

The sample holds a few counts of this clone. The chain joins TRBV10-3 to TRBJ2-7, with 9 bases matching TRBD1. The ends lost 4 bases at V and 1 base at J; junction bases unmatched: 17. CDR3 length: 19 residues. Germline CDR1 and CDR2: ENHRY and SYGVKD. CDR3 coding DNA: TGTGCCATCAGTGGGTGGTTTAGGACAGGGGAAGGAAGGTCCTACGAGCAGTACTTC. Residues: CAISGWFRTGEGRSYEQYF.

The gene calls are TRBV14 and TRBJ2-3; the D gene is possibly TRBD2 (5 bases). Trimming stripped 6 bases from V and 0 bases from J, with 13 bases between. Germline assignment: CDR1 SGHDN and CDR2 FVKESK. This CDR3 comprises 15 residues. CDR3 residues: CASRKTGSSTDTQYF. As DNA, the CDR3 is TGTGCCAGCAGAAAAACGGGATCTAGCACAGATACGCAGTATTTT.

The chain recombines TRBV5-1 with TRBJ2-1, with TRBD2 identical over 12 bases. The germline V gene encodes CDR1 SGHRS and CDR2 YFSETQ. CDR3 length equals 16 residues. Trimming removed 1 base from V and 7 bases from J; junction bases left unmatched: 6. CDR3 region: CASSLSLAGGGNEQFF. The CDR3 DNA reads as TGCGCCAGCAGCTTGTCACTAGCGGGAGGTGGTAATGAGCAGTTCTTC.

This rearrangement joins TRBV5-5 to TRBJ1-5; D is unclear. This CDR3 region has 16 residues. Germline loops: CDR1 SGHKS, CDR2 YYEKEE (reference sequence). Trimming stripped 1 base from V and 3 bases from J, with 14 bases between. The CDR3 is CASSLLQAPFNQPQHF. The CDR3 coding sequence is TGTGCCAGCAGCTTGCTCCAGGCCCCGTTCAATCAGCCCCAGCATTTT.

For the CDR3, the DNA is TGTGCCAGCAGCTTAGGCCCCCTTAGTGAGCAGTTCTTC. Translated: CASSLGPLSEQFF. V and J are TRBV13 and TRBJ2-1; D unclear. The CDR3 is 13 residues long. Trimming took 0 bases from V and 9 from J, leaving 9 bases between them. Looked up from germline, CDR1 is PRHDT and CDR2 is FYEKMQ (reference sequence).

This clone was detected a few times. The CDR3 nucleotides are TGTGCCATCAGTCAATTCTTTAGCGGGAGGCTCACAGATACGCAGTATTTT. This codes for CAISQFFSGRLTDTQYF. The chain has TRBV10-3 and TRBJ2-3; TRBD2 matches at 10 bases. Germline values: CDR1 ENHRY, CDR2 SYGVKD. V shed 5 bases and J 2 bases; nucleotides not matched to a gene: 10. This CDR3 has 17 amino acids.

This sequence joins TRBV7-9 and TRBJ1-2; TRBD1 agrees at 10 bases. V shed 5 bases and J 2 bases; nucleotides not matched to a gene: 8. The V gene's germline CDR1 is SEHNR and CDR2 FQNEAQ (reference sequence). The CDR3 has 16 amino acids. The CDR3 DNA sequence: TGTGCCAGCAGCGCGCCCCCGGGACAGGGGAACTATGGCTACACCTTC. This encodes CASSAPPGQGNYGYTF.

The V call is TRBV29-1, the J call TRBJ2-1; 10 positions match TRBD1. The CDR3 is made up of 13 amino acids. Losses at the gene ends were 7 bases for V and 2 bases for J; bases not matched to a gene: 2. Germline loops: CDR1 SQVTM, CDR2 ANQGSEA. The CDR3 reads CSAGQGPYNEQFF. The DNA for the CDR3 is TGCAGCGCGGGACAGGGGCCCTACAATGAGCAGTTCTTC.

This clone is a singleton in its sample. The chain carries TRBV5-1 and TRBJ2-3; D not resolved. V lost 0 bases and J lost 4, with 9 bases in between. Germline lookup yields CDR1 SGHRS and CDR2 YFSETQ. CDR3 length: 14 residues. Here the CDR3 reads CASSLVPRADTQYF. CDR3 in DNA: TGCGCCAGCAGCTTGGTGCCTAGAGCAGATACGCAGTATTTT.